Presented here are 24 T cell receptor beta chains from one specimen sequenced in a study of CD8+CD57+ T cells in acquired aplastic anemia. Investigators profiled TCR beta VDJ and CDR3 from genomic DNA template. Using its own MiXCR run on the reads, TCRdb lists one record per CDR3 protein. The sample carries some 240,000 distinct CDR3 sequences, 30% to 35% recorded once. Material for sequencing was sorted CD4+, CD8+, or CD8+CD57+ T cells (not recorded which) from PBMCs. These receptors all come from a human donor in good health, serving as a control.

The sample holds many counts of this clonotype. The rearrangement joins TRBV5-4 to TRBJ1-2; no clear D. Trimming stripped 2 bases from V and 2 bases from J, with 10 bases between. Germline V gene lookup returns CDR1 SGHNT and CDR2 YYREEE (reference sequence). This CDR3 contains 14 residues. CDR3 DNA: TGTGCCAGCAGCTTAAACACAGACAACTATGGCTACACCTTC. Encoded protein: CASSLNTDNYGYTF.

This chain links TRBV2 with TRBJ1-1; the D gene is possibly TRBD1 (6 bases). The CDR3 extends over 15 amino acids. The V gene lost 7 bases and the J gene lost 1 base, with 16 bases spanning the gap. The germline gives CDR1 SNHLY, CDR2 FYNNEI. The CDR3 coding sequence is TGTGCCAGCACCGGTTCCCGACAGGCGAACACTGAAGCTTTCTTT. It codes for CASTGSRQANTEAFF. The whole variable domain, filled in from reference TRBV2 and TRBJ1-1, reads EPEVTQTPSHQVTQMGQEVILRCVPISNHLYFYWYRQILGQKVEFLVSFYNNEISEKSEIFDDQFSVERPDGSNFTLKIRSTKLEDSAMYFCASTGSRQANTEAFFGQGTRLTVV.

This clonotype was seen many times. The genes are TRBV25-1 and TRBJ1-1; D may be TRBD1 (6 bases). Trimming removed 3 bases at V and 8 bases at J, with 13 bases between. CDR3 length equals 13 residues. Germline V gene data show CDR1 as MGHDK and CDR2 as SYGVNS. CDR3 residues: CASSDRRGAEAFF. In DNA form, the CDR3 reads TGTGCCAGCAGTGATAGGAGGGGGGCGGAAGCTTTCTTT.

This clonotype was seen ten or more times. CDR3: CASSPQGFVGYTF. The CDR3 DNA is TGTGCCAGCAGTCCACAGGGGTTCGTTGGCTACACCTTC. The chain recombines TRBV12-3 or TRBV12-4 with TRBJ1-2, with TRBD1 matching over 7 bases. V was pared by 5 bases and J by 7 bases, with 7 bases of the junction left unmatched. CDR3 length: 13 amino acids.

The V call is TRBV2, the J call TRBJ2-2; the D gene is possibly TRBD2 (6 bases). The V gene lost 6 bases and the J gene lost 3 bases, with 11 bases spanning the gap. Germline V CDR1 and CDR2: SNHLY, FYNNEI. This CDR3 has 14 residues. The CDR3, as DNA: TGTGCCAGCAGGGAGGGCCCCTACACCGGGGAGCTGTTTTTT. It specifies CASREGPYTGELFF.

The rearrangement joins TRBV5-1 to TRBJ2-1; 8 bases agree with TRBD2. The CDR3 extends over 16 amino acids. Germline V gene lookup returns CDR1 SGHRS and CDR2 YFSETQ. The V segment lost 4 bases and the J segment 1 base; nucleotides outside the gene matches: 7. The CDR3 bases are TGCGCCAGCAGCATAGGACTAGCCCCTTCCTACAATGAGCAGTTCTTC. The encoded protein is CASSIGLAPSYNEQFF.

The CDR3 DNA follows: TGCGCCAGCAGCTCCGATACAACTAATGAAAAACTGTTTTTT. This gives the protein CASSSDTTNEKLFF. The chain carries TRBV5-1 and TRBJ1-4; D gene uncertain. V lost 3 bases and J 0 bases, leaving 6 bases between the germline ends. The germline gives CDR1 SGHRS, CDR2 YFSETQ. The CDR3 runs to 14 residues.

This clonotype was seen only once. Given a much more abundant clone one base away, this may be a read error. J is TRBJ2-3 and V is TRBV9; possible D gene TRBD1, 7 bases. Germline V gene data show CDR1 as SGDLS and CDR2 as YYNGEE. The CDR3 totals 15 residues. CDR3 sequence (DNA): TGTGCCAGCCGCGTAGTACAGGGGAGGACAGATACGCAGTATTTT. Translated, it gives CASRVVQGRTDTQYF.

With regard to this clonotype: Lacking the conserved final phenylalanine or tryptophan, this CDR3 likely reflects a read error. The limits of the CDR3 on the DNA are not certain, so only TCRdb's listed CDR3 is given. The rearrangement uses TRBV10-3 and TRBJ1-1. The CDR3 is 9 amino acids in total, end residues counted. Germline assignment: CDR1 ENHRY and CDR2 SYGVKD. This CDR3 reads CAIRAEAIY.

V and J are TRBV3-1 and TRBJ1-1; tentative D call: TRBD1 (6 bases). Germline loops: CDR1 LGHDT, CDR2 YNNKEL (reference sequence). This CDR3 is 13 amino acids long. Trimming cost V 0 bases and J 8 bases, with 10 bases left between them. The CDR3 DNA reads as TGTGCCAGCAGCCAAGAGGGGGCCCGAGAAGCTTTCTTT. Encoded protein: CASSQEGAREAFF.

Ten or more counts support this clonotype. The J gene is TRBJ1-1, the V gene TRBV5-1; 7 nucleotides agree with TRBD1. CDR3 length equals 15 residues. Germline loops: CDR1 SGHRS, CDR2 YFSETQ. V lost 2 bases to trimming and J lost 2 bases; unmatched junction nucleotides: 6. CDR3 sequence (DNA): TGCGCCAGCAGCTTATTTGGACAGGACAACACTGAAGCTTTCTTT. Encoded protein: CASSLFGQDNTEAFF.

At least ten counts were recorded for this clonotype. The CDR3 loop reads CASSWGQGYGYTF. CDR3 coding DNA: TGTGCCAGCAGTTGGGGACAGGGTTACGGCTACACCTTC. This chain links TRBV2 with TRBJ1-2, with TRBD1 matching over 9 bases. CDR3 length: 13 residues. Germline CDR1 SNHLY, CDR2 FYNNEI. Trimming cost V 5 bases and J 8 bases; bases outside gene matches: 6.

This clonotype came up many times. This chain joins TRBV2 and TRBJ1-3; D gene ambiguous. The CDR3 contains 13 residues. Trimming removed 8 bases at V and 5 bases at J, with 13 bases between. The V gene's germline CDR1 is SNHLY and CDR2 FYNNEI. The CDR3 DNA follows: TGTGCCAGCTCATCGGAGGGTAGAAACACCATATATTTT. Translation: CASSSEGRNTIYF.

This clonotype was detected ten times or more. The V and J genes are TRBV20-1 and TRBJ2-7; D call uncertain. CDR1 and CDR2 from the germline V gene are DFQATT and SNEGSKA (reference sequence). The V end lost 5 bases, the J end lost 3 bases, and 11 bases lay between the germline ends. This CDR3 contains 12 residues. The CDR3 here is CSAEKVGYEQYF. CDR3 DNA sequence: TGCAGTGCTGAGAAAGTGGGCTACGAGCAGTACTTC.

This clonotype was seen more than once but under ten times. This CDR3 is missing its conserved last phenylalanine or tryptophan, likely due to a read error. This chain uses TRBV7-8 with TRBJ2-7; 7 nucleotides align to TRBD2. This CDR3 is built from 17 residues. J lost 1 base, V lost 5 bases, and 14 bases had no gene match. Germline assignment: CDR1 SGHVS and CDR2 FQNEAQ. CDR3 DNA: TGTGCCAGCAGCCCTCCCCTCTGGCGGGAGAGTTCCTACGAGCAGTACCTC. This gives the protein CASSPPLWRESSYEQYL.

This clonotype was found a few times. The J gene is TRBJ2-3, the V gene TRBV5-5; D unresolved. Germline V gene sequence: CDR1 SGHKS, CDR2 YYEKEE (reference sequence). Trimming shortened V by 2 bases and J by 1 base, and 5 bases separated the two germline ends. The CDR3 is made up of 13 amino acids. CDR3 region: CASSFGGTDTQYF. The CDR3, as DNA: TGTGCCAGCAGCTTTGGAGGCACAGATACGCAGTATTTT.

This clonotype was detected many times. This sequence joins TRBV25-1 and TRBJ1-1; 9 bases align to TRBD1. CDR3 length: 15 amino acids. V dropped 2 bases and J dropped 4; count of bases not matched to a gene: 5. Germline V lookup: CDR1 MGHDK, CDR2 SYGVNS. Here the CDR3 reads CASSELGQGRTEAFF. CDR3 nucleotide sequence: TGTGCCAGCAGTGAACTCGGACAGGGGCGCACTGAAGCTTTCTTT.

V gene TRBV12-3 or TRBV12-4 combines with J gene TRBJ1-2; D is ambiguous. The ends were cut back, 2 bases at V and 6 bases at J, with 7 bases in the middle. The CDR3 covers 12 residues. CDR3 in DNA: TGTGCCAGCAGTTTACAGAGCCATGGCTACACCTTC. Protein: CASSLQSHGYTF.

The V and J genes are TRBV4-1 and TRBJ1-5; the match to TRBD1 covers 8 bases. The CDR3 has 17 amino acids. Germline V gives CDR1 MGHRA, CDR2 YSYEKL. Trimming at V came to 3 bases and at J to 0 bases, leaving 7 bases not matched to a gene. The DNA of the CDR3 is TGCGCCAGCAGCCAGGGACAGGTCTGGGGTAGCAATCAGCCCCAGCATTTT. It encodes CASSQGQVWGSNQPQHF.

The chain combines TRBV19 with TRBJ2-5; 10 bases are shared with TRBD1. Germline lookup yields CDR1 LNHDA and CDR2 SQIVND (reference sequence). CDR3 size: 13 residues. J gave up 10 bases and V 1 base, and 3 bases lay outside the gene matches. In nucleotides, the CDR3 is TGTGCCAGTAGTATAGTCCGGGACAGGGGCCAGTACTTC. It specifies CASSIVRDRGQYF.

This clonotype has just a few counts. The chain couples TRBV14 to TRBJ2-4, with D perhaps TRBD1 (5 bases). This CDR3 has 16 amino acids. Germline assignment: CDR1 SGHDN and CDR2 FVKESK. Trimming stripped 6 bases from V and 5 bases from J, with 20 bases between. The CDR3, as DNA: TGTGCCAGCAGTCATATTAGCCCCAGGGATGAAAACATTCAGTACTTC. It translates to CASSHISPRDENIQYF.

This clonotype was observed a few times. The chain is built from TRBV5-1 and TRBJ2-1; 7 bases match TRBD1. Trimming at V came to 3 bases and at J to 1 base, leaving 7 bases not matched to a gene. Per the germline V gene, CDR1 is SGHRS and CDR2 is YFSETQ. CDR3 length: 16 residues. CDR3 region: CASSYLTGSSYNEQFF. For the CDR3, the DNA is TGCGCCAGCAGCTACCTGACAGGGTCGTCCTACAATGAGCAGTTCTTC.

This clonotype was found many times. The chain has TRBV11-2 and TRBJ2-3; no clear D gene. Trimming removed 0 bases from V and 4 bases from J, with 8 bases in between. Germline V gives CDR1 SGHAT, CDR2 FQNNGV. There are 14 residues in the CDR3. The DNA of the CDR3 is TGTGCCAGCAGCTTAGAGCGTAGGGCAGATACGCAGTATTTT. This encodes CASSLERRADTQYF.

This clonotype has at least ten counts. The CDR3 region is CATSDQGLNQPQHF. CDR3 bases: TGTGCCACCAGTGACCAGGGTTTGAATCAGCCCCAGCATTTT. The chain has TRBV24-1 and TRBJ1-5; maybe TRBD1 (5 bases). CDR1 KGHDR and CDR2 SFDVKD come from the germline V gene. The CDR3 consists of 14 residues. The V end lost 4 bases, the J end lost 4 bases, and 10 bases lay between the germline ends.